This T cell receptor beta chain derives from a study of blood T cell repertoires in COVID-19. CDR1 and CDR2 (germline): SGHAT, FQNNGV. This CDR3 region has 16 residues. V shed 2 bases, J shed 3 bases, and the junction held 7 bases outside the gene matches. Measured with immunoSEQ multiplex PCR; TCRdb has only the in-frame clones, and not every one. The table lists 210,000 or so clones, 70% to 90% of them singletons. Sequencing used peripheral blood. This chain uses TRBV11-2 with TRBJ1-5; 7 bases are a match to TRBD1. The TCR sequence derives from a woman aged 35 to 49 with acute or convalescent COVID-19. CDR3 loop: CASSLHGQAVNQPQHF. The CDR3 region has the DNA TGTGCCAGCAGCTTACACGGACAGGCCGTCAATCAGCCCCAGCATTTT. Supplemented by reference TRBV11-2 and TRBJ1-5, the full variable domain reads EAGVAQSPRYKIIEKRQSVAFWCNPISGHATLYWYQQILGQGPKLLIQFQNNGVVDDSQLPKDRFSAERLKGVDSTLKIQPAKLEDSAVYLCASSLHGQAVNQPQHFGDGTRLSIL.